This T cell receptor beta chain was profiled in a study of blood T cell repertoires in COVID-19 (dated by TCRdb to the early 2020s). General notes on the study: Samples from collaborators originated in the United States, Italy and Spain and spanned both the acute and convalescent phases of COVID-19. Samples came from the ongoing ImmuneRACE study (first 160 participants) plus 1,254 subjects from 6 global collaborators. HLA class I and class II types, where available, came from metadata supplied by the sample provider rather than from assay-based typing. The repertoires were released in a freely available public database meant as a resource for research on the immune response to SARS-CoV-2. The sample metadata nearly always contained a de-identified subject ID, COVID-19 status, age in years and sex. Subjects who had been exposed to COVID-19, were actively infected with it, or had recovered from it provided the deeply sampled blood TCRbeta repertoires that made up the dataset. The material from the prospective study consisted of cDNA or gDNA derived from T cells, B-cell-depleted T cells, or PBMCs. Broader findings and caveats from the paper: The amount of clinical and demographic metadata varied by source and participant and was provided uncurated.

TCRbeta CDR3 regions were amplified from genomic DNA using the immunoSEQ Assay, a bias-controlled multiplex PCR. Under the source paper's analysis protocol: Nucleated cell counts per sample were estimated from amplification of reference gene primers within the assay. To quantify the absolute abundance of each unique TCRbeta CDR3 rearrangement, sequence reads were collapsed and filtered. Productive Simpson clonality was computed per sample as the square root of Simpson's diversity index over productive rearrangements. TCRdb took this table from immuneACCESS and kept in-frame rearrangements with V and J called. Such tables lack part of the clones; where checked against another copy, unresolved V genes explain under half of the gap, and the rest is unexplained. Clonal size and the V and J genes are those of that table, whereas D and trimming came from the DNA. In this sample the table shows fewer than 60,000 clones, 75% to 80% of which occur a single time. Around 25% of the sample belongs to the ten largest clones.

The CDR3 spans 15 residues, from the cysteine through the phenylalanine. The sequence is cut down to CDR3 DNA, 45 bases in frame from base 1. According to the germline V gene, CDR1 reads MDHEN and CDR2 reads SYDVKM. V loses 6 bases of germline sequence and J loses 5 bases, and the interval between the two ends is 19 bases. In the case of this clone: The clone's antigen remains unknown. Base-call qualities are not available, and no considerably larger clone is one nucleotide away.

Collaborating institutions collected whole blood in K2EDTA tubes following their own protocols. For TCRbeta analysis, collaborators shipped samples as frozen whole blood, isolated PBMCs, or DNA extracted from either of those sample types. The chain is assembled from TRBV28 and TRBJ2-5, and TRBD1 may be the D gene, going by 5 matching bases. This TCR was sampled from a human donor in a cohort sampled during active COVID-19. Sequenced sample: peripheral blood. The DNA reads as follows: TGTGCCAGCAGCCCCGAAGGGCAGGGTGAGGAGACCCAGTACTTC. This yields the protein CASSPEGQGEETQYF.